The subject of this entry is one T cell receptor (beta chain). The sample belongs to a study of blood T cell repertoires in COVID-19. Using immunoSEQ multiplex PCR, the repertoire was profiled, and TCRdb retains in-frame clones only, with some absent. The table includes about 440,000 clones, roughly 87% detected once. Sequenced material: PBMCs or T cells enriched from blood (not recorded which). The source of this sequence is a woman aged 18-29 years with acute COVID-19.

This chain's CDR3 is CASGPKFTEAFF. The CDR3 DNA follows: TGTGCCAGCGGCCCAAAGTTCACTGAAGCTTTCTTT. The chain links TRBV6-5 to TRBJ1-1; D gene unclear. This CDR3 region has 12 residues. Between the trimmed V and J ends, which lost 8 bases and 4 bases, there was a span of 11 bases. Germline CDR1 and CDR2: MNHEY and SVGAGI.